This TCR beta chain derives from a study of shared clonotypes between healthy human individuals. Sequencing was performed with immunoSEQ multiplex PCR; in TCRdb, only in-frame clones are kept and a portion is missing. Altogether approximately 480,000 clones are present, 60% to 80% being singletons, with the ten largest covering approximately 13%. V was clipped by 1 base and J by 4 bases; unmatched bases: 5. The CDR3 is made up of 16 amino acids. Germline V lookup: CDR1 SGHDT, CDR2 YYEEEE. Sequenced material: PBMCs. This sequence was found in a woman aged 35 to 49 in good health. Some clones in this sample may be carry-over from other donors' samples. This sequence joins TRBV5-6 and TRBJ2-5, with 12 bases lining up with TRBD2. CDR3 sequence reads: CASSLRLAGVTETQYF. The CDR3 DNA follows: TGTGCCAGCAGCTTGAGACTAGCGGGAGTGACAGAGACCCAGTACTTC.